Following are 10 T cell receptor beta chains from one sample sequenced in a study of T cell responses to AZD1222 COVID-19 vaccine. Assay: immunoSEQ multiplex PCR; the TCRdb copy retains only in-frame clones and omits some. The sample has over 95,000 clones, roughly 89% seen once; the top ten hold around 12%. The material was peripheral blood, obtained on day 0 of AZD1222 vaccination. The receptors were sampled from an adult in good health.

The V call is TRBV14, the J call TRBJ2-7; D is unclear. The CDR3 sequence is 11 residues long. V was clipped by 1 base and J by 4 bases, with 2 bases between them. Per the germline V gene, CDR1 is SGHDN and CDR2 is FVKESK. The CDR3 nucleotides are TGTGCCAGCAGCCAAGGTTACGAGCAGTACTTC. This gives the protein CASSQGYEQYF.

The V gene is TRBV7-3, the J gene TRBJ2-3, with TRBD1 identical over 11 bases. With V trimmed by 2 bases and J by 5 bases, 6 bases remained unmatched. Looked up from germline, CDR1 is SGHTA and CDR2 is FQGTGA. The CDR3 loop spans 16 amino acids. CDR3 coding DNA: TGTGCCAGCAGCTTATTGCCGGACAGGGGGCTAGATACGCAGTATTTT. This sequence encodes CASSLLPDRGLDTQYF. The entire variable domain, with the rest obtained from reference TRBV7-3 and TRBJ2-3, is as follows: GAGVSQTPSNKVTEKGKYVELRCDPISGHTALYWYRQSLGQGPEFLIYFQGTGAADDSGLPNDRFFAVRPEGSVSTLKIQRTERGDSAVYLCASSLLPDRGLDTQYFGPGTRLTVL.

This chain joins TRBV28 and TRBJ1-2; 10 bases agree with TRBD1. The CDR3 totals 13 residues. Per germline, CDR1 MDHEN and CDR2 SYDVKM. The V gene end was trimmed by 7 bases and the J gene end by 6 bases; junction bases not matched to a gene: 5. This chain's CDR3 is CASTFGQGDGYTF. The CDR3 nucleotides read TGTGCCAGCACCTTCGGACAGGGGGATGGCTACACCTTC.

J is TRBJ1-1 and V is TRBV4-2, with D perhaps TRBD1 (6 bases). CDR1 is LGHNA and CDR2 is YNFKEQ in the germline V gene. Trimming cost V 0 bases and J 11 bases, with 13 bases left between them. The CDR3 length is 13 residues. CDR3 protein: CASSQDFQGRAFF. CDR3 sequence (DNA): TGTGCCAGCAGCCAAGATTTCCAGGGGCGCGCTTTCTTT.

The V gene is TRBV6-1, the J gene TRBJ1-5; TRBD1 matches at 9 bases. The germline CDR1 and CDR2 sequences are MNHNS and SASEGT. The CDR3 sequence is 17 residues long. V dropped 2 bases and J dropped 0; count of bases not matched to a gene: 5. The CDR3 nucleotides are TGTGCCAGCAGTGAAACGGACAGGGGACATAGCAATCAGCCCCAGCATTTT. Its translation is CASSETDRGHSNQPQHF.

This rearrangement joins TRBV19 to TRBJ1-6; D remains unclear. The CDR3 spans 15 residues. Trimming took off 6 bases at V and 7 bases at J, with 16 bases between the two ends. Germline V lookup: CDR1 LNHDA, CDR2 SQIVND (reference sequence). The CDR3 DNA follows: TGTGCCAGTAGCCGAATTGTCGGGTCAAATTCACCCCTCCACTTT. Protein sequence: CASSRIVGSNSPLHF.

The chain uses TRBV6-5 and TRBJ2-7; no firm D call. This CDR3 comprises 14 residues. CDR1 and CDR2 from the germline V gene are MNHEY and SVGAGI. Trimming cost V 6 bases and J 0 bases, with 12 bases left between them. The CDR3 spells CASRATASSYEQYF. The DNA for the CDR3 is TGTGCCAGCAGGGCTACGGCGAGCTCCTACGAGCAGTACTTC.

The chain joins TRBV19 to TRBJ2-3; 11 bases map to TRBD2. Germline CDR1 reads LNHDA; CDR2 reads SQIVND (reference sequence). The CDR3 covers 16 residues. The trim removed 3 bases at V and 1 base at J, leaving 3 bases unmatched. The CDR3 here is CASSILAGGRTDTQYF. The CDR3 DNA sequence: TGTGCCAGTAGTATTTTAGCGGGAGGGCGCACAGATACGCAGTATTTT.

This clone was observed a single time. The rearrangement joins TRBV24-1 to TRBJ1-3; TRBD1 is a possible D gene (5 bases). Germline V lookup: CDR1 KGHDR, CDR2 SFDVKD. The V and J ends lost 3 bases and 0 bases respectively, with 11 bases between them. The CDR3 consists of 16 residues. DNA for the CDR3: TGTGCCACCAGTGATCCGACAGCGGCCTCTGGAAACACCATATATTTT. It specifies CATSDPTAASGNTIYF.

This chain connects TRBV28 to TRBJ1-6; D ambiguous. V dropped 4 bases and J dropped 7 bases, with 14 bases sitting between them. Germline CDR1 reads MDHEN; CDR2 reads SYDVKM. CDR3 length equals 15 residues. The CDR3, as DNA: TGTGCCAGCAGTTCCCAACAGAGGAACAATTCACCCCTCCACTTT. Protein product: CASSSQQRNNSPLHF.